This TCR beta chain stems from a study of patients and donors after allogeneic stem cell transplantation. MiXCR, applied by TCRdb to the RT-PCR reads, yields one record per CDR3 protein. The sample has about a million distinct CDR3 sequences, about 20% seen once. Germline CDR1 and CDR2: SGHRS and YFSETQ. The CDR3 has 13 residues. V was trimmed by 3 bases and J by 3 bases, leaving 9 bases between them. The V call is TRBV5-1, the J call TRBJ2-5; D could derive from TRBD1 or TRBD2 (5 bases each). This sequence was found in a human donor who was either an allogeneic HSCT recipient or a stem cell or donor lymphocyte infusion donor (not recorded which). It is not recorded whose cells these are; they may come from a transplant donor. The specimen was blood, either unsorted or a sorted T cell fraction (not recorded which). The CDR3 region has the DNA TGCGCCAGCAGCTCCGGGGCAAAAGAGACCCAGTACTTC. Its translation: CASSSGAKETQYF. Combining the CDR3 with reference TRBV5-1 and TRBJ2-5 gives the whole variable domain KAGVTQTPRYLIKTRGQQVTLSCSPISGHRSVSWYQQTPGQGLQFLFEYFSETQRNKGNFPGRFSGRQFSNSRSEMNVSTLELGDSALYLCASSSGAKETQYFGPGTRLLVL.